The clone carrying this T cell receptor (beta chain) occurred once. Antigen unknown. The data were obtained in a study of long-term antiretroviral therapy in people with HIV. Overall study results and limits: Clonal expansions arising prior to ART prevailed in the repertoire at every time point. Control repertoires displayed wider CDR3 length ranges than the HIV repertoires. Diversity remained lower than transplant donor controls, even though it increased after ART.

Without exception, participants with HIV were treated in the United States. Trimming removed 0 bases from V and 2 bases from J; junction bases left unmatched: 2. The CDR3 is made up of 15 amino acids. Germline loops: CDR1 SGHTA, CDR2 FQGTGA. They ran version v3.0 of the immunoSEQ assay at survey level. Clones were read by immunoSEQ multiplex PCR, and TCRdb kept only the in-frame ones, dropping some. The repertoire holds about 39,000 clones, 85% to 90% seen once, with about 4% in the top ten. The material sequenced was unsorted PBMCs, taken 1.2 years after starting antiretroviral therapy. The TCR was taken from a woman in her 50s with HIV. The chain joins TRBV7-3 to TRBJ2-3, with 7 bases identical to TRBD1. The CDR3 DNA sequence: TGTGCCAGCAGCTTAACAGGGGGCAACACAGATACGCAGTATTTT. This codes for CASSLTGGNTDTQYF.